Following are 29 T cell receptor beta chains from one sample sequenced in a study of T-cell reconstitution after alpha-beta-depleted transplantation in children. The TCRbeta library was prepared with unique molecular identifiers. MiXCR was run by TCRdb on the PCR reads, yielding one entry per CDR3 protein. The sample consists of approximately 290,000 distinct CDR3 sequences, 11% of them appearing once. The input for sequencing was peripheral blood, taken 180 days after TCRalphabeta/CD19-depleted stem cell transplant. These receptors came from a male patient between 2 and 15 years old who had a stem cell transplant for chronic granulomatous disease, so the T cells may come from the graft donor.

The chain combines TRBV6-5 with TRBJ2-1, with D possibly matching TRBD2 (6 bases). Trimming took 3 bases from V and 8 from J, leaving 14 bases between them. The CDR3 has 14 amino acids. Germline values: CDR1 MNHEY, CDR2 SVGAGI. CDR3 region: CASSYDRLGDEQFF. The CDR3 DNA is TGTGCCAGCAGTTATGATCGACTAGGCGATGAGCAGTTCTTC.

This clonotype came up many times. This chain joins TRBV20-1 and TRBJ2-5; 8 bases map to TRBD2. This CDR3 has 14 residues. CDR1 and CDR2 (germline): DFQATT, SNEGSKA (reference sequence). V trimming: 4 bases; J trimming: 4 bases; junction bases outside the gene matches: 8. The chain's CDR3 is CSATGGQVGETQYF. Here the CDR3 DNA reads TGCAGTGCTACGGGGGGGCAGGTTGGAGAGACCCAGTACTTC.

This clonotype was recorded at least ten times. This chain uses TRBV4-1 with TRBJ2-7; the match to TRBD2 covers 12 bases. The CDR3 extends over 18 amino acids. V was pared by 1 base and J by 2 bases, with 9 bases of the junction left unmatched. Germline CDR1 MGHRA, CDR2 YSYEKL. Here the CDR3 reads CASSQVSSGGAVAYEQYF. The CDR3 DNA sequence: TGCGCCAGCAGCCAAGTATCTAGCGGGGGGGCGGTCGCCTACGAGCAGTACTTC.

This clonotype was picked up many times. The rearrangement uses TRBV12-3 or TRBV12-4 and TRBJ1-5; D gene ambiguous. V dropped 3 bases and J dropped 6 bases, with 9 bases sitting between them. The CDR3 covers 13 residues. CDR3 nucleotides: TGTGCCAGCAGTTTTAAATTAGGTCAGCCCCAGCATTTT. Translation gives CASSFKLGQPQHF.

This clonotype was recorded at least ten times. This chain uses TRBV29-1 with TRBJ2-7, with unresolved D. This CDR3 spans 14 amino acids. In germline, CDR1 is SQVTM, CDR2 ANQGSEA. V dropped 3 bases and J dropped 3 bases, with 15 bases sitting between them. The CDR3 loop reads CSVEGYFPIYEQYF. The DNA of the CDR3 is TGCAGCGTTGAGGGGTACTTCCCTATCTACGAGCAGTACTTC.

This clonotype came up many times. This sequence joins TRBV20-1 and TRBJ2-1, with 10 bases aligning to TRBD2. The germline V gene has CDR1 DFQATT and CDR2 SNEGSKA (reference sequence). V lost 4 bases to trimming and J lost 7 bases; unmatched junction nucleotides: 13. The CDR3 has 16 amino acids. In DNA form, the CDR3 reads TGCAGTGCTACCTCTCCACTAGCGGGGCAAGGGAATGAGCAGTTCTTC. Residues: CSATSPLAGQGNEQFF.

The chain recombines TRBV12-2 with TRBJ2-7; the table's D gene call, TRBD1, was not cross checked with the DNA. TRBV12-2 is recorded as a pseudogene. The CDR3 length is 13 residues. This chain's CDR3 is CASRSGQSYEQYF. CDR3 in DNA: TGTGCAAGTCGCTCGGGACAGTCCTACGAGCAGTACTTC.

This clonotype was seen at least ten times. V gene TRBV12-3 or TRBV12-4 combines with J gene TRBJ2-1; TRBD2 matches at 11 bases. V lost 6 bases and J lost 4; bases outside the gene matches: 8. The CDR3 runs 16 residues. CDR3 loop: CASSPSGRRVYNEQFF. Written as DNA, the CDR3 is TGTGCCAGCAGCCCTAGCGGGAGGAGAGTTTACAATGAGCAGTTCTTC.

This clonotype showed up just a few times. The rearrangement links TRBV18 to TRBJ2-1; TRBD1 matches at 7 bases. After removal of 6 bases from V and 7 bases from J, the junction contained 18 bases not matched to a gene. The CDR3 spans 17 residues. Germline CDR1 reads KGHSH; CDR2 reads LQKENI. This chain's CDR3 is CASSGHRPKGAFNEQFF. The CDR3 DNA follows: TGTGCCAGCTCCGGCCATCGACCGAAGGGGGCCTTTAATGAGCAGTTCTTC.

This clonotype occurred many times. This chain connects TRBV12-3 or TRBV12-4 to TRBJ2-1, with 7 bases lining up with TRBD1. Losses at the gene ends were 4 bases for V and 8 bases for J; bases not matched to a gene: 11. The CDR3 sequence is 15 residues long. In DNA, the CDR3 is TGTGCCAGCAGTTCCACAGGGGCACCCGCGGATGAGCAGTTCTTC. Translating gives CASSSTGAPADEQFF.

This clonotype has a count of ten or more. The rearrangement uses TRBV27 and TRBJ1-5; D is undetermined. Germline V gene lookup returns CDR1 MNHEY and CDR2 SMNVEV (reference sequence). V was pared by 3 bases and J by 2 bases, with 8 bases between. This CDR3 spans 14 amino acids. CDR3 sequence reads: CASSFDGRNQPQHF. CDR3 sequence (DNA): TGTGCCAGCAGTTTTGACGGTCGCAATCAGCCCCAGCATTTT.

This clonotype was observed a handful of times. V is TRBV19 and J is TRBJ1-6, with D unresolved. V was clipped by 6 bases and J by 5 bases, with 17 bases between them. CDR1 and CDR2 (germline): LNHDA, SQIVND (reference sequence). The CDR3 is 16 amino acids. CDR3 in DNA: TGTGCCAGTAGGACCAGAAACTCTAACAATAATTCACCCCTCCACTTT. Protein sequence: CASRTRNSNNNSPLHF.

This clonotype has only a few counts. This sequence joins TRBV19 and TRBJ2-1, with TRBD2 as a possible D gene (6 bases). V lost 1 base and J lost 1, with 11 bases in between. From germline, CDR1 is LNHDA and CDR2 SQIVND (reference sequence). The CDR3 consists of 16 residues. The CDR3 region is CASSIVASESYNEQFF. In nucleotides, the CDR3 is TGTGCCAGTAGTATAGTGGCTAGCGAATCCTACAATGAGCAGTTCTTC. Looking up the rest from reference TRBV19 and TRBJ2-1 gives the full variable domain: DGGITQSPKYLFRKEGQNVTLSCEQNLNHDAMYWYRQDPGQGLRLIYYSQIVNDFQKGDIAEGYSVSREKKESFPLTVTSAQKNPTAFYLCASSIVASESYNEQFFGPGTRLTVL.

Many counts were recorded for this clonotype. The V and J genes are TRBV5-1 and TRBJ2-7; D is perhaps TRBD2 (5 bases). The CDR3 has 12 residues. The V end lost 8 bases, the J end lost 7 bases, and 16 bases lay between the germline ends. Germline V gene data show CDR1 as SGHRS and CDR2 as YFSETQ. CDR3 loop: CASSRGRGEQYF. DNA for the CDR3: TGCGCCAGTAGCCGAGGGCGCGGGGAGCAGTACTTC.

This clonotype has a count of ten or more. V is TRBV3-1 and J is TRBJ2-5; D may correspond to TRBD1 or TRBD2 (6 bases each). The CDR3 covers 16 residues. Germline V gene data show CDR1 as LGHDT and CDR2 as YNNKEL (reference sequence). V was shortened by 7 bases and J by 4 bases, with 22 bases between the two germline ends. CDR3 loop: CASTSTNPGAGETQYF. CDR3 nucleotides: TGTGCCAGCACCTCTACGAACCCGGGGGCGGGAGAGACCCAGTACTTC.

The sample holds many counts of this clonotype. The rearrangement uses TRBV20-1 and TRBJ2-1; D may be TRBD2 (6 bases). V was cut by 3 bases and J by 8 bases, with 17 bases left in between. This CDR3 has 14 amino acids. Germline CDR1 is DFQATT and CDR2 is SNEGSKA (reference sequence). The CDR3 sequence is CSARGVAEIDEQFF. The CDR3 bases are TGCAGTGCTAGGGGGGTAGCGGAAATAGATGAGCAGTTCTTC.

At least ten counts were recorded for this clonotype. This CDR3 reads CASAASYNSPLHF. The DNA of the CDR3 is TGTGCCAGCGCCGCCTCCTATAATTCACCCCTCCACTTT. The chain recombines TRBV25-1 with TRBJ1-6, with unresolved D. The CDR3 sequence is 13 residues long. Trimming cost V 8 bases and J 0 bases, with 5 bases left between them. Germline V gene data show CDR1 as MGHDK and CDR2 as SYGVNS.

The sample holds many counts of this clonotype. This rearrangement joins TRBV18 to TRBJ2-1; D ambiguous. The CDR3 sequence is 11 residues long. CDR1 KGHSH and CDR2 LQKENI come from the germline V gene. Between the trimmed V and J ends, which lost 3 bases and 15 bases, there was a span of 12 bases. The CDR3 nucleotides are TGTGCCAGCTCACCTGGGGAATCGGGGTTCTTC. Its translation: CASSPGESGFF.

Many counts were recorded for this clonotype. The chain employs TRBV15 and TRBJ2-7; D is undetermined. Trimming left V 0 bases short and J 5 bases short, with 14 bases between. The CDR3 runs 15 residues. Looked up from germline, CDR1 is LNHNV and CDR2 is YYDKDF (reference sequence). The CDR3 region is CATSRDGRPDDEQYF. As DNA, the CDR3 is TGTGCCACCAGCAGAGATGGCAGGCCAGACGACGAGCAGTACTTC.

This clonotype was seen ten or more times. The chain combines TRBV5-1 with TRBJ2-7; 8 nucleotides agree with TRBD2. The CDR3 sequence is 14 residues long. Germline CDR1 SGHRS, CDR2 YFSETQ. With 4 bases clipped from V and 2 bases from J, the junction kept 5 bases outside the gene matches. The CDR3, as DNA: TGCGCCAGCAGCAGGACTAGCTCCCCCTACGAGCAGTACTTC. It translates to CASSRTSSPYEQYF.

This clonotype came up many times. The chain recombines TRBV4-1 with TRBJ2-3; D gene ambiguous. V was trimmed by 0 bases and J by 2 bases, leaving 12 bases between them. From germline, CDR1 is MGHRA and CDR2 YSYEKL. The CDR3 consists of 16 residues. Here the CDR3 reads CASSQEGLRPTDTQYF. In DNA, the CDR3 is TGCGCCAGCAGCCAAGAAGGCCTCCGGCCCACAGATACGCAGTATTTT.

There are many counts of this clonotype. This rearrangement joins TRBV5-1 to TRBJ2-1, with 14 bases identical to TRBD2. The V gene's germline CDR1 is SGHRS and CDR2 YFSETQ. V dropped 0 bases and J dropped 9; count of bases not matched to a gene: 5. CDR3 length: 16 amino acids. Here the CDR3 reads CASSLGLAGGLAEQFF. DNA of the CDR3: TGCGCCAGCAGCTTGGGACTAGCGGGAGGGCTGGCTGAGCAGTTCTTC.

This clonotype was recorded at least ten times. The rearrangement uses TRBV6-2 or TRBV6-3 and TRBJ2-5; D is undetermined. CDR1 and CDR2 (germline): MNHEY, SVGEGT. This CDR3 has 14 residues. Trimming took off 2 bases at V and 3 bases at J, with 10 bases between the two ends. The CDR3 here is CASSYVLAEETQYF. The CDR3 DNA reads as TGTGCCAGCAGTTACGTTTTGGCGGAAGAGACCCAGTACTTC.

Ten or more counts support this clonotype. The chain employs TRBV4-3 and TRBJ2-3; 8 positions agree with TRBD2. The germline V gene has CDR1 LGHNA and CDR2 YSLEER. Germline trimming cut 4 bases from V and 6 bases from J; bases unmatched to any gene: 3. The CDR3 sequence is 13 residues long. The CDR3 protein is CASSLTSVDTQYF. DNA of the CDR3: TGCGCCAGCAGCCTGACTAGCGTGGATACGCAGTATTTT.

This clonotype was recorded at least ten times. V is TRBV29-1 and J is TRBJ1-2, with a weak D call TRBD1 (5 bases). Germline CDR1 is SQVTM and CDR2 is ANQGSEA. This CDR3 comprises 12 residues. The ends were cut back, 4 bases at V and 1 base at J, with 7 bases in the middle. The CDR3 reads CSVGDGNYGYTF. In DNA, the CDR3 is TGCAGCGTTGGGGACGGTAACTATGGCTACACCTTC.

This clonotype turned up a few times. The chain links TRBV11-2 to TRBJ2-7, with 10 positions matching TRBD2. The germline V gene has CDR1 SGHAT and CDR2 FQNNGV. V shed 1 base and J 2 bases; nucleotides not matched to a gene: 5. The CDR3 is 16 residues long. The chain's CDR3 is CASSLAPSGGTYEQYF. CDR3 nucleotide sequence: TGTGCCAGCAGCTTAGCCCCTAGCGGGGGAACCTACGAGCAGTACTTC.

As regards this clonotype: This clone may be a read error of a much larger clone one base away. The CDR3 end shows no conserved phenylalanine or tryptophan, and so a read error is likely. The chain links TRBV2 to TRBJ1-1, with 7 bases lining up with TRBD1. J lost 7 bases, V lost 6 bases, and 8 bases had no gene match. Germline CDR1 and CDR2: SNHLY and FYNNEI. The CDR3 is 13 amino acids. The CDR3: CASSPTRTGEAFL. CDR3 nucleotide sequence: TGTGCCAGCAGCCCCACCCGGACAGGTGAAGCTTTCCTT.

This clonotype has ten or more counts. This chain links TRBV28 with TRBJ2-1; D gene uncertain. CDR3 size: 10 residues. Germline V lookup: CDR1 MDHEN, CDR2 SYDVKM. Deletions cut 6 bases from V and 6 bases from J, with 3 bases between. This CDR3 is CASRANEQFF. The CDR3, as DNA: TGTGCCAGCAGGGCCAATGAGCAGTTCTTC.

In this sample, this clonotype turned up many times. This sequence joins TRBV20-1 and TRBJ2-1, with D possibly TRBD1 on 6 matching bases. The ends were cut back, 0 bases at V and 4 bases at J, with 13 bases in the middle. This CDR3 has 15 amino acids. Per the germline V gene, CDR1 is DFQATT and CDR2 is SNEGSKA (reference sequence). CDR3 in DNA: TGCAGTGCTAGAGAAAGGGGGACCCGATACAATGAGCAGTTCTTC. Translating it yields CSARERGTRYNEQFF.